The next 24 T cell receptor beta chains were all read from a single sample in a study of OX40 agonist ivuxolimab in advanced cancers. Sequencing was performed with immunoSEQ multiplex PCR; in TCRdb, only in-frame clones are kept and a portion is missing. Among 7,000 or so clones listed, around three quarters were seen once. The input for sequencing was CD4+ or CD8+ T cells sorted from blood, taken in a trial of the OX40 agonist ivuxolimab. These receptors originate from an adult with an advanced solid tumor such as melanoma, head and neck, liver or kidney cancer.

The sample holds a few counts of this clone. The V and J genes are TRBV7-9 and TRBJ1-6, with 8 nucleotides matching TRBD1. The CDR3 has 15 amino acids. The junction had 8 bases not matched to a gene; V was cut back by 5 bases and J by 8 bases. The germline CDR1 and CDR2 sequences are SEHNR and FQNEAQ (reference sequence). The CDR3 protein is CASSPRDRFDSPLHF. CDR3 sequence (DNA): TGTGCCAGCAGCCCCCGGGACAGGTTCGATTCACCCCTCCACTTT.

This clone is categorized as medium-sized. CDR3: CASSQGVGNQPQHF. CDR3 sequence (DNA): TGTGCCAGCAGCCAGGGGGTTGGCAATCAGCCCCAGCATTTT. The chain uses TRBV7-6 and TRBJ1-5; 7 nucleotides align to TRBD1. V lost 5 bases to trimming and J lost 2 bases; unmatched junction nucleotides: 3. Germline CDR1 and CDR2: SGHVS and FNYEAQ. This CDR3 spans 14 amino acids.

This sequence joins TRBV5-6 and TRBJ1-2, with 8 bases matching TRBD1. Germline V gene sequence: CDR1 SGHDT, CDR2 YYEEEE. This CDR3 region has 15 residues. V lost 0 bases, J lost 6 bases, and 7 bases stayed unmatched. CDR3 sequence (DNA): TGTGCCAGCAGCTTGGAGCAGACAGGGGAGAATGGCTACACCTTC. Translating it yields CASSLEQTGENGYTF.

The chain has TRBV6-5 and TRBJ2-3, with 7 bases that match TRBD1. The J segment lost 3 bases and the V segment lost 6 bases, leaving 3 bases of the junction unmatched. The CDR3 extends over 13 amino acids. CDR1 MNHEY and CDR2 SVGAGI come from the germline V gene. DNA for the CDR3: TGTGCCAGCAGCGACAGGGAGACAGATACGCAGTATTTT. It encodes CASSDRETDTQYF.

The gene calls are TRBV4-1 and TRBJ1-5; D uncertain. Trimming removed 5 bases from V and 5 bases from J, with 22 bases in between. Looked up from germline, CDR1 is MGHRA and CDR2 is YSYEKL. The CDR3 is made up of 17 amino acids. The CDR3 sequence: CASSVILVSEADQPQHF. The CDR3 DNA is TGCGCCAGCAGCGTTATTCTTGTTAGTGAGGCCGATCAGCCCCAGCATTTT.

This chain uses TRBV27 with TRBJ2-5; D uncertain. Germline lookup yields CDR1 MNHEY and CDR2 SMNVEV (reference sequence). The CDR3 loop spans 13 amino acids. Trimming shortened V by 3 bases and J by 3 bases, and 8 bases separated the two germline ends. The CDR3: CASSLGRKETQYF. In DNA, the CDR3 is TGTGCCAGCAGTTTGGGCAGAAAAGAGACCCAGTACTTC.

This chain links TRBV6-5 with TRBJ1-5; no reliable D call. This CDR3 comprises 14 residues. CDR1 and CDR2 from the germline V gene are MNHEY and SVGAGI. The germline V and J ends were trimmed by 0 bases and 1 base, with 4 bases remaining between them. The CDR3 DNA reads TGTGCCAGCAGTTACTCCAACAGCAATCAGCCCCAGCATTTT. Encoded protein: CASSYSNSNQPQHF.

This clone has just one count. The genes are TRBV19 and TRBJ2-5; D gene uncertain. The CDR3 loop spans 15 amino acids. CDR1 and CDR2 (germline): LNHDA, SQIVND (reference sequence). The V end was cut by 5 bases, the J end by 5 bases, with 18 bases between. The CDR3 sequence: CASSARRIRLETQYF. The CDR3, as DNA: TGTGCCAGTAGTGCCCGACGGATCAGGTTGGAGACCCAGTACTTC. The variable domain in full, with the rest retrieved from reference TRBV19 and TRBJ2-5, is DGGITQSPKYLFRKEGQNVTLSCEQNLNHDAMYWYRQDPGQGLRLIYYSQIVNDFQKGDIAEGYSVSREKKESFPLTVTSAQKNPTAFYLCASSARRIRLETQYFGPGTRLLVL.

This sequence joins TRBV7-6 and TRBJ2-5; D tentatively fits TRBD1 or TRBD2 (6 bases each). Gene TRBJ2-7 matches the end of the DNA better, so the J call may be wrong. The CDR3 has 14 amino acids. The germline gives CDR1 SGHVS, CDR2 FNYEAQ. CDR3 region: CASSPTGLRGEQYF. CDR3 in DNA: TGTGCCAGCAGCCCCACAGGGCTGCGGGGCGAGCAGTACTTC.

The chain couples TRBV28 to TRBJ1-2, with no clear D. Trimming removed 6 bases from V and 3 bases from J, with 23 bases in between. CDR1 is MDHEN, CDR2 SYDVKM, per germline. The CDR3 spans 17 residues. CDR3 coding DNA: TGTGCCAGCAGCCCCCGGCGAGGGCGGCTTTTTGACTATGGCTACACCTTC. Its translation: CASSPRRGRLFDYGYTF.

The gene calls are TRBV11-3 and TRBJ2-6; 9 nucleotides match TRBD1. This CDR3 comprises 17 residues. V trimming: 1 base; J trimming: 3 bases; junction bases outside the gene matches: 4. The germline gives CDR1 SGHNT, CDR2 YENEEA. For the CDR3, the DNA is TGTGCCAGCAGCTTAGGATACAGGGGGCTTGGGGCCAACGTCCTGACTTTC. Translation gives CASSLGYRGLGANVLTF.

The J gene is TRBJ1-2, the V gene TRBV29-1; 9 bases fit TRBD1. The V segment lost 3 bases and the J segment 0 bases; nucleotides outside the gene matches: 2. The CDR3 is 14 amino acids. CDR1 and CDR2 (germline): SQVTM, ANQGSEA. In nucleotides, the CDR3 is TGCAGCGTTGAGGGGGACAGGGCTAACTATGGCTACACCTTC. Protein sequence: CSVEGDRANYGYTF. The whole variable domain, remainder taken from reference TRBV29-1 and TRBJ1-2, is SAVISQKPSRDICQRGTSLTIQCQVDSQVTMMFWYRQQPGQSLTLIATANQGSEATYESGFVIDKFPISRPNLTFSTLTVSNMSPEDSSIYLCSVEGDRANYGYTFGSGTRLTVV.

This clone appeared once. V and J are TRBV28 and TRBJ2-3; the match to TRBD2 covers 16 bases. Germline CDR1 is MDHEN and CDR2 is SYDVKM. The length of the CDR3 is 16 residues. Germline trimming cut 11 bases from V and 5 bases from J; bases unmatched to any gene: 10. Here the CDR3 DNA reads TGTGCCGGTTCAGGGACTAGCGGGGGGGCAGTAGATACGCAGTATTTT. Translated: CAGSGTSGGAVDTQYF.

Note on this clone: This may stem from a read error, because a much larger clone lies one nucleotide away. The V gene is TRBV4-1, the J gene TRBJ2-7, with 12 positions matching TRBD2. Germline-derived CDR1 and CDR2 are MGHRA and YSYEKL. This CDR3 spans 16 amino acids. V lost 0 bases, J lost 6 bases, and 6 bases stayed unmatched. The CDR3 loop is CASSQEGLAGKSEQYF. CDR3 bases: TGCGCCAGCAGCCAAGAGGGACTAGCGGGTAAGAGCGAGCAGTACTTC.

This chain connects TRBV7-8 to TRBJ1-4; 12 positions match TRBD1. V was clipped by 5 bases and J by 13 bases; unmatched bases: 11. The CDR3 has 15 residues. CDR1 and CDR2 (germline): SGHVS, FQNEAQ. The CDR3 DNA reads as TGTGCCAGCAGCCTCGGGACAGGGGGCGGATATCGACTGTTTTTT. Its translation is CASSLGTGGGYRLFF. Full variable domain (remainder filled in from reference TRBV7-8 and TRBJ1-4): GAGVSQSPRYKVAKRGQDVALRCDPISGHVSLFWYQQALGQGPEFLTYFQNEAQLDKSGLPSDRFFAERPEGSVSTLKIQRTQQEDSAVYLCASSLGTGGGYRLFFGSGTQLSVL.

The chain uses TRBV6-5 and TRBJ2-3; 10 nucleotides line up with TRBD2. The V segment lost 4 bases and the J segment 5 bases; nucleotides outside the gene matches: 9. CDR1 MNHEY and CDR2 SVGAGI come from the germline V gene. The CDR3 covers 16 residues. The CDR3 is CASSSYSGGAGDTQYF. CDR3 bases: TGTGCCAGCAGTTCCTACAGCGGGGGGGCAGGAGATACGCAGTATTTT.

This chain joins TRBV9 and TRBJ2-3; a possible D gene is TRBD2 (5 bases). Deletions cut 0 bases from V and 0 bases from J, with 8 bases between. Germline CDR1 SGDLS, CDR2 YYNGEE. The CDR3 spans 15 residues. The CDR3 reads CASSVDPGSTDTQYF. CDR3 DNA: TGTGCCAGCAGCGTAGACCCGGGGAGCACAGATACGCAGTATTTT.

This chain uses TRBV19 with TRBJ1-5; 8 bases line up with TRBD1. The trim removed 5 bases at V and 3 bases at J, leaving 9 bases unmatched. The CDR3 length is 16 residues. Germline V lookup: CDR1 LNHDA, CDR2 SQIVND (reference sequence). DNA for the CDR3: TGTGCCAGTAGTCCCCGGACAGGGACGATCAATCAGCCCCAGCATTTT. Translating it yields CASSPRTGTINQPQHF. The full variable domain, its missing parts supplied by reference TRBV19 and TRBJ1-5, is DGGITQSPKYLFRKEGQNVTLSCEQNLNHDAMYWYRQDPGQGLRLIYYSQIVNDFQKGDIAEGYSVSREKKESFPLTVTSAQKNPTAFYLCASSPRTGTINQPQHFGDGTRLSIL.

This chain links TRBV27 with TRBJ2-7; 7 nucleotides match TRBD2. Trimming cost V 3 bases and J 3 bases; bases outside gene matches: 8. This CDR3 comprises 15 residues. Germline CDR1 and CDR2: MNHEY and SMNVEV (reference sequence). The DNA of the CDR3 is TGTGCCAGCAGTTTGATGGGAGGGTTATACTACGAGCAGTACTTC. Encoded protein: CASSLMGGLYYEQYF.

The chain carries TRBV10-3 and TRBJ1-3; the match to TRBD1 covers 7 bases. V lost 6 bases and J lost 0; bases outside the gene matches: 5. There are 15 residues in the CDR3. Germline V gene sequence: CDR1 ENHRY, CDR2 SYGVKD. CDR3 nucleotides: TGTGCCATCAGAAGGGGGCCACGCTCTGGAAACACCATATATTTT. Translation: CAIRRGPRSGNTIYF.

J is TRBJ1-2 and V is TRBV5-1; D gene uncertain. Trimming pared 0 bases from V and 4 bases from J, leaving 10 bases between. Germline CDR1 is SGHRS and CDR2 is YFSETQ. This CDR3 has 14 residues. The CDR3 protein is CASSLVGATYGYTF. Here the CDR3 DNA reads TGCGCCAGCAGCTTGGTGGGCGCTACCTATGGCTACACCTTC. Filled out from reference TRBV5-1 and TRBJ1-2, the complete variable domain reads KAGVTQTPRYLIKTRGQQVTLSCSPISGHRSVSWYQQTPGQGLQFLFEYFSETQRNKGNFPGRFSGRQFSNSRSEMNVSTLELGDSALYLCASSLVGATYGYTFGSGTRLTVV.

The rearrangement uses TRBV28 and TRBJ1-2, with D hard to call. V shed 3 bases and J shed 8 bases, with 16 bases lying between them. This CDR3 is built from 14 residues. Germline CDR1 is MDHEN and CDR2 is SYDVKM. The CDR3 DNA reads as TGTGCCAGCAGTTTGCAAAACTTGGATAGGGGCTACACCTTC. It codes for CASSLQNLDRGYTF.

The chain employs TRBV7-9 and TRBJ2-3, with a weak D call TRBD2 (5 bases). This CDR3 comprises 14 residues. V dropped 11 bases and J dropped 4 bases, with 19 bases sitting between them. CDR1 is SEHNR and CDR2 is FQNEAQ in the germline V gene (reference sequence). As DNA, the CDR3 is TGTGCCGGTGGGCAGGAGGTCCTCGCAGATACGCAGTATTTT. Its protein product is CAGGQEVLADTQYF.

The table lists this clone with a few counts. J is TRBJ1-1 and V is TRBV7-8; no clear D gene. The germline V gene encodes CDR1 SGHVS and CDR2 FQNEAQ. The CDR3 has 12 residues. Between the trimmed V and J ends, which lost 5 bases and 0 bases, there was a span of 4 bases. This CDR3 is CASSILNTEAFF. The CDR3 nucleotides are TGTGCCAGCAGCATATTGAACACTGAAGCTTTCTTT.